The 26 T cell receptor beta chains given below trace back to one sample, sequenced in a study of blood T cell repertoires in COVID-19. Data came from immunoSEQ multiplex PCR; TCRdb stores just in-frame clones and leaves some out. The table has about 59,000 clones, more than 60% seen once. The sample comprised peripheral blood. These receptors were collected from a human donor in a cohort sampled during active COVID-19.

The chain has TRBV24-1 and TRBJ2-1, with D hard to call. With 1 base removed from V and 7 bases from J, the gap between germline ends came to 16 bases. The CDR3 length is 16 residues. The germline gives CDR1 KGHDR, CDR2 SFDVKD. CDR3 bases: TGTGCCACCAGTGATTTTGCGACTTTCGAGGAAAATGAGCAGTTCTTC. Residues: CATSDFATFEENEQFF.

The V call is TRBV2, the J call TRBJ2-5; no clear D gene. This CDR3 is built from 15 residues. V was trimmed by 3 bases and J by 1 base, leaving 12 bases between them. CDR1 SNHLY and CDR2 FYNNEI come from the germline V gene. The CDR3 DNA is TGTGCCAGCAGTGAGGTTAGAGGCGTCCAAGAGACCCAGTACTTC. Translating gives CASSEVRGVQETQYF.

The rearrangement uses TRBV7-2 and TRBJ1-2, with TRBD1 as a possible D gene (5 bases). V was pared by 4 bases and J by 5 bases, with 14 bases between. Per germline, CDR1 SGHTA and CDR2 FQGNSA. CDR3 length: 14 amino acids. The CDR3 reads CASSSGGGDYGYTF. In DNA form, the CDR3 reads TGTGCCAGCAGCTCGGGGGGGGGAGATTATGGCTACACCTTC.

The rearrangement links TRBV7-8 to TRBJ2-7; TRBD1 aligns across 10 bases. The CDR3 extends over 15 amino acids. Germline V gene sequence: CDR1 SGHVS, CDR2 FQNEAQ. With V trimmed by 0 bases and J by 5 bases, 4 bases remained unmatched. CDR3 protein: CASSLAGTGANEQYF. The CDR3 bases are TGTGCCAGCAGCTTAGCCGGGACAGGGGCGAACGAGCAGTACTTC.

The CDR3 DNA is TGTGCCAGCAGCCAAAGGGCAGGGGGTTTTAACTATGGCTACACCTTC. Translating it yields CASSQRAGGFNYGYTF. V is TRBV3-1 (or the pseudogene TRBV3-2) and J is TRBJ1-2, with 7 nucleotides matching TRBD1. Germline V gene data show CDR1 as LGHDT and CDR2 as YNNKEL (reference sequence). This CDR3 contains 16 residues. Losses at the gene ends were 2 bases for V and 1 base for J; bases not matched to a gene: 7.

The gene calls are TRBV28 and TRBJ2-7; a weak D match, TRBD1 (6 bases). The germline CDR1 and CDR2 sequences are MDHEN and SYDVKM. The germline V and J ends were trimmed by 2 bases and 2 bases, with 16 bases remaining between them. The length of the CDR3 is 16 residues. CDR3: CASSLGGGGRTYEQYF. The CDR3 DNA reads as TGTGCCAGCAGTTTAGGGGGCGGCGGCCGCACCTACGAGCAGTACTTC.

This sequence joins TRBV27 and TRBJ2-1; 9 bases agree with TRBD1. Germline-derived CDR1 and CDR2 are MNHEY and SMNVEV (reference sequence). J gave up 2 bases and V 3 bases, and 14 bases lay outside the gene matches. CDR3 length: 19 residues. The chain's CDR3 is CASSFGWTGVLGPYNEQFF. The CDR3, as DNA: TGTGCCAGCAGTTTCGGCTGGACAGGGGTTTTAGGTCCCTACAATGAGCAGTTCTTC.

The J gene is TRBJ1-1, the V gene TRBV12-3 or TRBV12-4, with TRBD1 as a possible D gene (5 bases). This CDR3 has 11 residues. The V end lost 6 bases, the J end lost 10 bases, and 12 bases lay between the germline ends. DNA of the CDR3: TGTGCCAGCAGCCTGACAGCGGGAGCTTTCTTT. Translation gives CASSLTAGAFF.

Worth noting for this clone: The junction departs from the called germline gene at one end, perhaps through a read error. V usage is TRBV11-2 and J usage is TRBJ2-1, with D possibly being TRBD2 (6 bases). Germline lookup yields CDR1 SGHAT and CDR2 FQNNGV. This CDR3 comprises 14 residues. The CDR3 sequence: CASSLSSRGGLNLF. The CDR3 nucleotides read TGTGCCAGCAGCTTATCGTCAAGGGGAGGCCTCAACCTCTTC.

The chain uses TRBV6-5 and TRBJ2-7; 10 nucleotides match TRBD2. J lost 2 bases, V lost 5 bases, and 3 bases had no gene match. Germline V lookup: CDR1 MNHEY, CDR2 SVGAGI. The CDR3 sequence is 14 residues long. CDR3 sequence reads: CASSLSGGAYEQYF. In DNA form, the CDR3 reads TGTGCCAGCAGTCTAAGCGGGGGGGCCTACGAGCAGTACTTC.

This clone has a count of ten or more. This rearrangement joins TRBV19 to TRBJ2-7, with 13 nucleotides matching TRBD2. CDR1 LNHDA and CDR2 SQIVND come from the germline V gene (reference sequence). This CDR3 is built from 16 residues. V dropped 4 bases and J dropped 2; count of bases not matched to a gene: 5. The CDR3 DNA is TGTGCCAGTAGTACCGGACTAGCGGGAGCCCCCTACGAGCAGTACTTC. Translated, it gives CASSTGLAGAPYEQYF.

J is TRBJ2-5 and V is TRBV4-3; D perhaps matches TRBD1 (6 bases). The CDR3 is 15 residues long. The germline V gene encodes CDR1 LGHNA and CDR2 YSLEER. V gave up 1 base and J gave up 4 bases, with 13 bases separating them. The DNA of the CDR3 is TGCGCCAGCAGCCAAGGGGCAGGGGTGGGAGAGACCCAGTACTTC. Translation gives CASSQGAGVGETQYF.

In its sample, this clone was seen once. The chain has TRBV5-6 and TRBJ2-1, with 9 bases aligning to TRBD1. J lost 5 bases, V lost 3 bases, and 3 bases had no gene match. Germline CDR1 and CDR2: SGHDT and YYEEEE. The CDR3 consists of 14 residues. CDR3 residues: CASSWGQGDNEQFF. In nucleotides, the CDR3 is TGTGCCAGCAGCTGGGGACAGGGCGACAATGAGCAGTTCTTC.

This clone has just one count. The gene calls are TRBV4-1 and TRBJ1-2; D possibly corresponds to TRBD1 (5 bases). Germline V CDR1 and CDR2: MGHRA, YSYEKL. This CDR3 is 15 amino acids long. V lost 0 bases and J 5 bases, leaving 13 bases between the germline ends. The CDR3 here is CASSQDPGVAYGYTF. CDR3 sequence (DNA): TGCGCCAGCAGCCAAGATCCGGGGGTCGCATATGGCTACACCTTC.

The V gene is TRBV19, the J gene TRBJ1-5; TRBD1 matches 10 bases. Germline CDR1 LNHDA, CDR2 SQIVND (reference sequence). Unmatched junction bases numbered 14, after V lost 7 bases and J lost 2 bases. There are 18 residues in the CDR3. The CDR3 DNA is TGTGCCAGTATCCCATCGGACAGGGGGATGTTAGGCAATCAGCCCCAGCATTTT. Amino acid sequence: CASIPSDRGMLGNQPQHF.

This clone occurred once. This rearrangement joins TRBV24-1 to TRBJ1-2; 7 nucleotides agree with TRBD1. CDR1 and CDR2 from the germline V gene are KGHDR and SFDVKD. The CDR3 runs 13 residues. Trimming cost V 7 bases and J 4 bases; bases outside gene matches: 5. As DNA, the CDR3 is TGTGCCACCAGCGCCGGGACAGTCTATGGCTACACCTTC. It encodes CATSAGTVYGYTF.

The chain carries TRBV24-1 and TRBJ2-1; 9 positions match TRBD1. The junction had 5 bases not matched to a gene; V was cut back by 10 bases and J by 8 bases. The CDR3 contains 12 residues. Germline-derived CDR1 and CDR2 are KGHDR and SFDVKD. The CDR3 is CATRDRVDEQFF. In DNA form, the CDR3 reads TGTGCCACGCGGGACAGGGTTGATGAGCAGTTCTTC.

This rearrangement joins TRBV20-1 to TRBJ1-1, with D perhaps matching TRBD1 (5 bases). The ends were cut back, 3 bases at V and 0 bases at J, with 14 bases in the middle. CDR1 is DFQATT and CDR2 is SNEGSKA in the germline V gene (reference sequence). The CDR3 extends over 15 amino acids. The CDR3 protein is CSASKAGILNTEAFF. The CDR3 region has the DNA TGCAGTGCTAGTAAGGCAGGGATATTGAACACTGAAGCTTTCTTT.

In DNA, the CDR3 is TGTGCCAGTAGTCCTGCAGGGTACGAGCAGTACTTC. It is translated as CASSPAGYEQYF. This sequence joins TRBV19 and TRBJ2-7; D is perhaps TRBD1 (5 bases). The germline V gene has CDR1 LNHDA and CDR2 SQIVND (reference sequence). The CDR3 consists of 12 residues. Trimming took 5 bases from V and 4 from J, leaving 9 bases between them.

The CDR3 DNA reads TGTGCCAGCAGTTACGCCGACAGGGGAGGCTACGAGCAGTACTTC. Protein sequence: CASSYADRGGYEQYF. This chain joins TRBV6-6 and TRBJ2-7; TRBD1 matches 8 bases. After removal of 2 bases from V and 3 bases from J, the junction contained 6 bases not matched to a gene. This CDR3 is built from 15 residues. Per the germline V gene, CDR1 is MNHNY and CDR2 is SVGAGI (reference sequence).

The CDR3 loop is CASSSGPQGREQYF. The CDR3 coding sequence is TGTGCCAGCAGCTCGGGTCCCCAGGGGCGCGAGCAGTACTTC. The chain employs TRBV7-2 and TRBJ2-7; D might be TRBD1 (6 bases). This CDR3 region has 14 residues. In germline, CDR1 is SGHTA, CDR2 FQGNSA. V gave up 4 bases and J gave up 6 bases, with 16 bases separating them.

The V call is TRBV7-2, the J call TRBJ2-1; 15 bases match TRBD2. The CDR3 runs 15 residues. Per the germline V gene, CDR1 is SGHTA and CDR2 is FQGNSA. Germline trimming cut 7 bases from V and 7 bases from J; bases unmatched to any gene: 5. CDR3 amino acids: CASTLGLAGGNEQFF. CDR3 coding DNA: TGTGCCAGCACCCTTGGACTAGCGGGAGGGAATGAGCAGTTCTTC. The whole variable domain, remainder taken from reference TRBV7-2 and TRBJ2-1, is GAGVSQSPSNKVTEKGKDVELRCDPISGHTALYWYRQSLGQGLEFLIYFQGNSAPDKSGLPSDRFSAERTGGSVSTLTIQRTQQEDSAVYLCASTLGLAGGNEQFFGPGTRLTVL.

V is TRBV7-2 and J is TRBJ1-4, with TRBD1 matching 7 bases. V shed 5 bases and J 7 bases; nucleotides not matched to a gene: 4. The CDR3 sequence is 13 residues long. The V gene's germline CDR1 is SGHTA and CDR2 FQGNSA. The CDR3 reads CASSPRGPEKLFF. CDR3 nucleotide sequence: TGTGCCAGCAGCCCAAGGGGGCCTGAAAAACTGTTTTTT.

The chain is built from TRBV15 and TRBJ2-3, with TRBD2 identical over 10 bases. The CDR3 sequence is 16 residues long. The V gene end was trimmed by 3 bases and the J gene end by 1 base; junction bases not matched to a gene: 4. Germline values: CDR1 LNHNV, CDR2 YYDKDF (reference sequence). CDR3 amino acids: CATSRWTSGGTDTQYF. In DNA, the CDR3 is TGTGCCACCAGCAGGTGGACTAGCGGTGGCACAGATACGCAGTATTTT.

This clone was seen only a few times. The V call is TRBV4-2, the J call TRBJ2-7; 10 bases are shared with TRBD2. The trim removed 1 base at V and 1 base at J, leaving 4 bases unmatched. CDR1 and CDR2 (germline): LGHNA, YNFKEQ. This CDR3 region has 16 residues. The CDR3: CASSQATSGASYEQYF. The CDR3 bases are TGTGCCAGCAGCCAAGCCACTAGCGGGGCTTCCTACGAGCAGTACTTC.

The V and J genes are TRBV7-2 and TRBJ2-1; D is ambiguous. Trimming shortened V by 6 bases and J by 9 bases, and 12 bases separated the two germline ends. The CDR3 is 12 residues long. Germline CDR1 is SGHTA and CDR2 is FQGNSA. CDR3 nucleotide sequence: TGTGCCAGCAGTATGGCGGTCGGTGAGCAGTTCTTC. Its protein is CASSMAVGEQFF.